Below, 23 T cell receptor beta chains from the same sample are listed, as sequenced in a study of cytomegalovirus exposure and HLA in healthy donors. The PCR was carried out with 60 Vbeta primers and 13 Jbeta primers. Profiling relied on immunoSEQ multiplex PCR, and the TCRdb table lists in-frame clones only, not all of them. The sample shows 70,000 or so clones, under 85% of them seen only once. The sequenced sample was PBMCs. The receptors derive from a woman aged 55 to 70 in good health and CMV-seropositive.

The chain carries TRBV29-1 and TRBJ1-2; the D is unclear. Germline V CDR1 and CDR2: SQVTM, ANQGSEA. The CDR3 length is 15 residues. V lost 3 bases, J lost 7 bases, and 21 bases lay in between. In DNA form, the CDR3 reads TGCAGCGTTGATTGGCCCCAGACCCGCCGGAGTGGCTACACCTTC. As protein: CSVDWPQTRRSGYTF.

The rearrangement joins TRBV5-1 to TRBJ2-2; D is perhaps TRBD1 (6 bases). The CDR3 totals 14 residues. Germline CDR1 reads SGHRS; CDR2 reads YFSETQ. Trimming took off 8 bases at V and 7 bases at J, with 18 bases between the two ends. Here the CDR3 reads CASSSGGRLGELFF. CDR3 nucleotide sequence: TGCGCCAGTTCCAGTGGGGGCCGGCTCGGGGAGCTGTTTTTT.

The genes are TRBV30 and TRBJ1-3, with D tentatively TRBD1 (5 bases). The V end lost 1 base, the J end lost 0 bases, and 16 bases lay between the germline ends. The CDR3 loop spans 17 amino acids. The germline gives CDR1 GTSNPN, CDR2 SVGIG (reference sequence). The CDR3 coding sequence is TGTGCCTGGAGTGAGGTGGGGCAGGTCTCCTCTGGAAACACCATATATTTT. As protein: CAWSEVGQVSSGNTIYF.

This clone was counted only a few times. V and J are TRBV10-1 and TRBJ1-6; perhaps TRBD1 as D (5 bases). The V gene lost 2 bases and the J gene lost 9 bases, with 8 bases spanning the gap. CDR1 is WNHNN, CDR2 SYGVQD, per germline (reference sequence). This CDR3 is built from 13 residues. The CDR3 DNA reads TGCGCCAGCAGTGAGGCAGGGTCTTCACCCCTCCACTTT. Translation gives CASSEAGSSPLHF.

This clone appeared a few times. The chain employs TRBV6-1 and TRBJ2-1, with D hard to call. The ends were cut back, 8 bases at V and 6 bases at J, with 8 bases in the middle. CDR1 is MNHNS and CDR2 is SASEGT in the germline V gene. The CDR3 spans 11 residues. CDR3 residues: CASYRFNEQFF. The CDR3 bases are TGTGCCAGCTACAGATTCAATGAGCAGTTCTTC.

This CDR3 reads CASRLESRDEQYF. The CDR3 coding sequence is TGTGCCAGCAGGTTAGAGTCCCGGGACGAGCAGTACTTC. The rearrangement links TRBV2 to TRBJ2-7; no clear D. The CDR3 spans 13 residues. Germline-derived CDR1 and CDR2 are SNHLY and FYNNEI. Trimming left V 6 bases short and J 5 bases short, with 14 bases between.

The V and J genes are TRBV6-6 and TRBJ2-7; tentatively, D is TRBD2 (6 bases). The CDR3 totals 15 residues. From germline, CDR1 is MNHNY and CDR2 SVGAGI (reference sequence). The ends were cut back, 7 bases at V and 2 bases at J, with 18 bases in the middle. The chain's CDR3 is CASTPDARGPYEQYF. CDR3 nucleotide sequence: TGTGCCAGCACCCCCGACGCGCGGGGTCCCTACGAGCAGTACTTC.

The chain recombines TRBV18 with TRBJ1-4; 7 bases align to TRBD1. V dropped 1 base and J dropped 5; count of bases not matched to a gene: 13. This CDR3 has 18 residues. Germline V gives CDR1 KGHSH, CDR2 LQKENI. As DNA, the CDR3 is TGTGCCAGCTCACCACAACAGATTTCGACAGGGTTAAATGAAAAACTGTTTTTT. Residues: CASSPQQISTGLNEKLFF.

The V and J genes are TRBV6-1 and TRBJ1-1, with no clear D. Trimming left V 2 bases short and J 4 bases short, with 8 bases between. Germline V CDR1 and CDR2: MNHNS, SASEGT. This CDR3 is 13 amino acids long. The CDR3 region has the DNA TGTGCCAGCAGTGAATCCGGAGGCACTGAAGCTTTCTTT. Protein: CASSESGGTEAFF.

This clone was picked up a small number of times. The CDR3 loop is CASSPSVSTYAYEQYF. CDR3 nucleotide sequence: TGCGCCAGCAGCCCAAGCGTCTCTACCTATGCCTACGAGCAGTACTTC. The chain uses TRBV4-1 and TRBJ2-7; D not certain. Between the trimmed V and J ends, which lost 4 bases and 2 bases, there was a span of 18 bases. The germline CDR1 and CDR2 sequences are MGHRA and YSYEKL. The CDR3 length is 16 residues.

The chain joins TRBV29-1 to TRBJ2-5; 10 bases are shared with TRBD1. The CDR3 loop spans 16 amino acids. The V and J ends lost 7 bases and 4 bases, in that order; junction bases with no gene match: 15. Germline values: CDR1 SQVTM, CDR2 ANQGSEA. CDR3 nucleotides: TGCAGCGATGAGAAACCCGGGACAGGGGTTGTAGAGACCCAGTACTTC. Amino acid sequence: CSDEKPGTGVVETQYF.

The chain uses TRBV10-3 and TRBJ2-2; TRBD2 aligns across 7 bases. V was clipped by 0 bases and J by 3 bases; unmatched bases: 1. In germline, CDR1 is ENHRY, CDR2 SYGVKD. The CDR3 length is 15 residues. The CDR3 bases are TGTGCCATCAGTGAGTCGGGAGGGGACACCGGGGAGCTGTTTTTT. Translated: CAISESGGDTGELFF.

Details on this clone: At one end, the junction sequence differs from germline, possibly due to a read error. Other nucleotide sequences from this sample produce the same CDR3. The chain recombines TRBV30 with TRBJ1-6; perhaps TRBD1 as D (5 bases). Germline V CDR1 and CDR2: GTSNPN, SVGIG (reference sequence). The CDR3 is made up of 14 amino acids. CDR3 sequence reads: CAWSVQARNSPLHF. CDR3 in DNA: TGTGCCTGGAGTGTACAGGCGCGCAATTCACCTCTCCACTTT.

The rearrangement uses TRBV5-1 and TRBJ1-2; the D is unclear. Germline-derived CDR1 and CDR2 are SGHRS and YFSETQ. The V and J ends lost 1 base and 7 bases respectively, with 14 bases between them. The CDR3 totals 14 residues. CDR3: CASSLSVYYSGYTF. The CDR3 coding sequence is TGCGCCAGCAGCTTGAGCGTTTACTACTCTGGCTACACCTTC.

The CDR3 protein is CAWSSGLRGQDEQYF. CDR3 bases: TGTGCCTGGAGTAGCGGGTTAAGGGGTCAGGACGAGCAGTACTTC. J is TRBJ2-7 and V is TRBV30, with D possibly matching TRBD2 (6 bases). Germline V gene sequence: CDR1 GTSNPN, CDR2 SVGIG (reference sequence). The V end was cut by 2 bases, the J end by 5 bases, with 19 bases between. This CDR3 has 15 amino acids.

This clone was seen more than once but under ten times. J is TRBJ2-3 and V is TRBV5-5; D ambiguous. The V end was cut by 5 bases, the J end by 6 bases, with 10 bases between. Germline CDR1 SGHKS, CDR2 YYEKEE (reference sequence). The length of the CDR3 is 12 residues. The CDR3 protein is CASRHQWDTQYF. DNA of the CDR3: TGTGCCAGCAGACACCAGTGGGATACGCAGTATTTT.

This chain connects TRBV7-9 to TRBJ1-6; D gene ambiguous. The germline V and J ends were trimmed by 5 bases and 10 bases, with 9 bases remaining between them. Per the germline V gene, CDR1 is SEHNR and CDR2 is FQNEAQ (reference sequence). This CDR3 is 12 amino acids long. CDR3 in DNA: TGTGCCAGCAGCCCCCAATTCTCACCCCTCCACTTT. Its protein is CASSPQFSPLHF.

The chain joins TRBV7-9 to TRBJ2-1; TRBD2 is a possible D gene (7 bases). The length of the CDR3 is 14 residues. In germline, CDR1 is SEHNR, CDR2 FQNEAQ (reference sequence). V shed 0 bases and J shed 7 bases, with 10 bases lying between them. DNA for the CDR3: TGTGCCAGCAGCTTAGCGGGGGGGGCGAATGAGCAGTTCTTC. As protein: CASSLAGGANEQFF.

The rearrangement uses TRBV28 and TRBJ2-7; D is possibly TRBD2 (6 bases). CDR1 and CDR2 (germline): MDHEN, SYDVKM. CDR3 length: 15 residues. V was clipped by 2 bases and J by 0 bases, with 11 bases between them. CDR3 region: CASSLAAAGSYEQYF. DNA of the CDR3: TGTGCCAGCAGTTTAGCGGCAGCGGGCTCCTACGAGCAGTACTTC.

This clone was seen more than once but under ten times. This chain links TRBV4-1 with TRBJ1-5; no definite D call. Trimming left V 0 bases short and J 2 bases short, with 11 bases between. The CDR3 sequence is 16 residues long. Germline CDR1 and CDR2: MGHRA and YSYEKL. In nucleotides, the CDR3 is TGCGCCAGCAGCCAAGATACTGCGGTGGGCAATCAGCCCCAGCATTTT. Its protein product is CASSQDTAVGNQPQHF.

V and J are TRBV18 and TRBJ1-1; 8 nucleotides match TRBD1. The CDR3 runs 13 residues. CDR1 and CDR2 (germline): KGHSH, LQKENI. Trimming at V came to 3 bases and at J to 8 bases, leaving 5 bases not matched to a gene. CDR3 protein: CASSPGQAREAFF. Written as DNA, the CDR3 is TGTGCCAGCTCACCGGGACAGGCGAGGGAAGCTTTCTTT.

This clone was detected only a few times. V is TRBV5-6 and J is TRBJ1-1, with D possibly being TRBD1 (6 bases). Trimming removed 3 bases at V and 1 base at J, with 7 bases between. This CDR3 is built from 13 residues. Germline V CDR1 and CDR2: SGHDT, YYEEEE. DNA of the CDR3: TGTGCCAGCAGCTGGGGACAGAACACTGAAGCTTTCTTT. Its protein is CASSWGQNTEAFF.

The V gene is TRBV18, the J gene TRBJ2-7, with D possibly being TRBD2 (7 bases). V was clipped by 3 bases and J by 0 bases, with 18 bases between them. The germline CDR1 and CDR2 sequences are KGHSH and LQKENI. The CDR3 is 17 residues long. The CDR3 region has the DNA TGTGCCAGCTCACCGGGAGAGGGAGGGGGGTCCTCCTACGAGCAGTACTTC. Translating it yields CASSPGEGGGSSYEQYF.